This T cell receptor (beta chain) was obtained from a study of cytomegalovirus exposure and HLA in healthy donors. The PCR employed 60 Vbeta primers together with 13 Jbeta primers. Profiled with immunoSEQ multiplex PCR; TCRdb holds only in-frame clones, not every one. The sample gives around 94,000 clones, 84% of which show up once; roughly 2% is in the top ten. Germline loops: CDR1 SQVTM, CDR2 ANQGSEA. The CDR3 contains 14 residues. J lost 2 bases, V lost 6 bases, and 6 bases had no gene match. Notes on this clone: Its specificity is unknown.

Study results and limitations: When analyzed later, a missense DCLRE1C variant was found to be linked to TCR beta V- and J-gene trimming. In a later analysis, at a false discovery rate of 0.05, 17,000 or so TCR beta sequences matched HLA alleles.

This chain joins TRBV29-1 and TRBJ2-2; 7 nucleotides line up with TRBD1. The sequence came from a man between 18 and 35 years old in good health and CMV-seronegative. The sample consisted of PBMCs. The CDR3 protein is CSVGTARNTGELFF. In DNA form, the CDR3 reads TGCAGCGTCGGGACAGCCCGAAACACCGGGGAGCTGTTTTTT.